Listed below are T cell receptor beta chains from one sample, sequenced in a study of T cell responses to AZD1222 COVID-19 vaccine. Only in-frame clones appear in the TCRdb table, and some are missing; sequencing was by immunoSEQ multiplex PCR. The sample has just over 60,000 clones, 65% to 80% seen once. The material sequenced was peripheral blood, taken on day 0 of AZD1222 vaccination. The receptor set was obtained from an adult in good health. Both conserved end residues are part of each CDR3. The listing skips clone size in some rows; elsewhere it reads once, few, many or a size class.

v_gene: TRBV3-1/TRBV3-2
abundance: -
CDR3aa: CASSQEGYGYTF

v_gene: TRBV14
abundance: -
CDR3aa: CASSPQWDYGYTF

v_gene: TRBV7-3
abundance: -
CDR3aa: CASSLTGGNTGELFF

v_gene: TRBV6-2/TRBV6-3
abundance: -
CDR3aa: CASSYPVGTEAFF

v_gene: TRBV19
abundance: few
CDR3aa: CASRTNGNTEAFF

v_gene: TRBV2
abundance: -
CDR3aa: CASRGDRVDGYTF

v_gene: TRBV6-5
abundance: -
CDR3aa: CASSPPTAAYEQYF

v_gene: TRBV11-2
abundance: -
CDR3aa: CASSLVGGTTINEQFF

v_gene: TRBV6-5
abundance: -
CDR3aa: CASRRGENQPQHF

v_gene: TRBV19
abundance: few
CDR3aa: CAILREVEGYTF